This entry lists 13 T cell receptor beta chains sequenced from one sample in a study of control samples from healthy donors and cancer patients. Method: immunoSEQ multiplex PCR; TCRdb's copy keeps in-frame clones and lacks some. The data hold about 94,000 clones, with about nine tenths observed a single time. The sequenced material came from blood. The origin of the receptors is a woman aged 18-29 years in good health.

The chain couples TRBV19 to TRBJ1-4; D is uncertain. V shed 4 bases and J shed 4 bases, with 10 bases lying between them. The CDR3 sequence is 14 residues long. Germline V CDR1 and CDR2: LNHDA, SQIVND (reference sequence). This CDR3 reads CASSKTDFNEKLFF. DNA for the CDR3: TGTGCCAGTAGTAAGACTGACTTTAATGAAAAACTGTTTTTT.

V is TRBV19 and J is TRBJ2-5, with D possibly called TRBD1 or TRBD2 (5 bases each). In germline, CDR1 is LNHDA, CDR2 SQIVND (reference sequence). This CDR3 region has 13 residues. Trimming cost V 7 bases and J 2 bases, with 11 bases left between them. The CDR3 here is CASNEGRQETQYF. For the CDR3, the DNA is TGTGCCAGTAATGAGGGGCGGCAAGAGACCCAGTACTTC. The complete variable domain, with remaining parts taken from reference TRBV19 and TRBJ2-5, reads DGGITQSPKYLFRKEGQNVTLSCEQNLNHDAMYWYRQDPGQGLRLIYYSQIVNDFQKGDIAEGYSVSREKKESFPLTVTSAQKNPTAFYLCASNEGRQETQYFGPGTRLLVL.

J is TRBJ1-6 and V is TRBV30; D remains unclear. The CDR3 has 17 amino acids. From germline, CDR1 is GTSNPN and CDR2 SVGIG (reference sequence). V lost 2 bases to trimming and J lost 0 bases, with 14 bases between them. The CDR3 region is CAWSTDDTHSYNSPLHF. CDR3 nucleotide sequence: TGTGCCTGGAGTACAGACGATACTCACTCCTATAATTCACCCCTCCACTTT.

The chain employs TRBV5-4 and TRBJ1-4; TRBD1 agrees at 9 bases. Germline CDR1 SGHNT, CDR2 YYREEE (reference sequence). The V and J ends lost 4 bases and 5 bases, in that order; junction bases with no gene match: 9. The CDR3 loop spans 16 amino acids. In DNA, the CDR3 is TGTGCCAGCAGCGCGGCGGGACAGGGCAGAAATGAAAAACTGTTTTTT. It yields the protein CASSAAGQGRNEKLFF. Full variable domain (outside the CDR3, taken from reference TRBV5-4 and TRBJ1-4): ETGVTQSPTHLIKTRGQQVTLRCSSQSGHNTVSWYQQALGQGPQFIFQYYREEENGRGNFPPRFSGLQFPNYSSELNVNALELDDSALYLCASSAAGQGRNEKLFFGSGTQLSVL.

The chain links TRBV2 to TRBJ1-4, with D tentatively TRBD1 (6 bases). The CDR3 length is 15 residues. Germline lookup yields CDR1 SNHLY and CDR2 FYNNEI. V lost 11 bases and J 7 bases, leaving 23 bases between the germline ends. The CDR3 region is CASQYGGSRGEKLFF. Here the CDR3 DNA reads TGTGCCTCTCAGTACGGGGGAAGCAGGGGTGAAAAACTGTTTTTT. The variable domain in full, completed from reference TRBV2 and TRBJ1-4, reads EPEVTQTPSHQVTQMGQEVILRCVPISNHLYFYWYRQILGQKVEFLVSFYNNEISEKSEIFDDQFSVERPDGSNFTLKIRSTKLEDSAMYFCASQYGGSRGEKLFFGSGTQLSVL.

The rearrangement uses TRBV4-1 and TRBJ2-3; D gene uncertain. The CDR3 runs 14 residues. V was clipped by 0 bases and J by 4 bases, with 8 bases between them. The germline V gene encodes CDR1 MGHRA and CDR2 YSYEKL. CDR3 sequence (DNA): TGCGCCAGCAGCCAAGAATGGGCACCAGATACGCAGTATTTT. Translated, it gives CASSQEWAPDTQYF.

This clone was picked up a small number of times. The V gene is TRBV19, the J gene TRBJ1-2; 7 bases map to TRBD1. Germline assignment: CDR1 LNHDA and CDR2 SQIVND (reference sequence). Trimming at V came to 4 bases and at J to 4 bases, leaving 6 bases not matched to a gene. This CDR3 is 14 amino acids long. DNA for the CDR3: TGTGCCAGTAGTAGAGGGGGCAGTAGCTATGGCTACACCTTC. This translates into CASSRGGSSYGYTF. The complete variable domain, with remaining parts taken from reference TRBV19 and TRBJ1-2, reads DGGITQSPKYLFRKEGQNVTLSCEQNLNHDAMYWYRQDPGQGLRLIYYSQIVNDFQKGDIAEGYSVSREKKESFPLTVTSAQKNPTAFYLCASSRGGSSYGYTFGSGTRLTVV.

This clone was counted a single time. The chain has TRBV18 and TRBJ2-7; D is unclear. Germline CDR1 reads KGHSH; CDR2 reads LQKENI. The CDR3 has 13 amino acids. Deletions cut 0 bases from V and 6 bases from J, with 9 bases between. CDR3 bases: TGTGCCAGCTCACCACCTGCACAGTCCGAGCAGTACTTC. Translating gives CASSPPAQSEQYF.

The chain couples TRBV2 to TRBJ2-1; D perhaps matches TRBD1 (5 bases). The CDR3 covers 15 residues. Germline CDR1 reads SNHLY; CDR2 reads FYNNEI. Trimming cost V 8 bases and J 6 bases, with 20 bases left between them. Here the CDR3 reads CASLGPTYFSNEQFF. CDR3 bases: TGTGCCAGCTTGGGGCCGACCTACTTTTCCAATGAGCAGTTCTTC.

The chain combines TRBV5-1 with TRBJ2-5; no firm D call. CDR1 SGHRS and CDR2 YFSETQ come from the germline V gene. The CDR3 sequence is 13 residues long. The V end lost 0 bases, the J end lost 5 bases, and 8 bases lay between the germline ends. This CDR3 reads CASSLGGIETQYF. CDR3 DNA: TGCGCCAGCAGCTTGGGAGGTATTGAGACCCAGTACTTC.

The chain uses TRBV12-5 and TRBJ1-4, with a possible D match to TRBD1 (6 bases). The CDR3 length is 15 residues. The V end was cut by 5 bases, the J end by 6 bases, with 16 bases between. The germline V gene encodes CDR1 LGHNT and CDR2 FRNRAP. The CDR3 coding sequence is TGTGCTAGTGGTCTTACAGGGACTTTGGATGAAAAACTGTTTTTT. Encoded protein: CASGLTGTLDEKLFF.

The genes are TRBV2 and TRBJ2-1, with D possibly matching TRBD2 (5 bases). V lost 7 bases, J lost 5 bases, and 15 bases lay in between. Germline V gene lookup returns CDR1 SNHLY and CDR2 FYNNEI. The CDR3 totals 14 residues. Here the CDR3 DNA reads TGTGCCAGCATCCGGCGGGTTGGGCACAATGAGCAGTTCTTC. Translated, it gives CASIRRVGHNEQFF. Filled out from reference TRBV2 and TRBJ2-1, the complete variable domain reads EPEVTQTPSHQVTQMGQEVILRCVPISNHLYFYWYRQILGQKVEFLVSFYNNEISEKSEIFDDQFSVERPDGSNFTLKIRSTKLEDSAMYFCASIRRVGHNEQFFGPGTRLTVL.

This chain uses TRBV5-6 with TRBJ2-2; D tentatively reads TRBD1 or TRBD2 (6 bases each). The CDR3 is made up of 13 amino acids. Trimming pared 8 bases from V and 0 bases from J, leaving 8 bases between. Germline CDR1 SGHDT, CDR2 YYEEEE. The CDR3 DNA follows: TGTGCCAGTGGGGGGCCGAACACCGGGGAGCTGTTTTTT. Translating it yields CASGGPNTGELFF.